This record looks at one TCR beta chain sequence and its context. Germline-derived CDR1 and CDR2 are WSHSY and SAAADI. V lost 7 bases and J lost 3, with 13 bases in between. The CDR3 is made up of 14 amino acids. 60 Vbeta and 13 Jbeta primers were used in PCR. Assay used: immunoSEQ multiplex PCR; TCRdb lists only in-frame clones, some missing. Here the sample spans approximately 140,000 clones, 70% to 85% being singletons. The data originate from a study of cytomegalovirus exposure and HLA in healthy donors. The sequence was obtained from a woman between 35 and 50 years old in good health and CMV-seronegative. Sequencing was done on a sample of PBMCs. The gene calls are TRBV10-2 and TRBJ2-1, with D perhaps matching TRBD2 (5 bases). In nucleotides, the CDR3 is TGCGCCAGCACCCCGGGAAGGAGCTACAATGAGCAGTTCTTC. This translates into CASTPGRSYNEQFF.